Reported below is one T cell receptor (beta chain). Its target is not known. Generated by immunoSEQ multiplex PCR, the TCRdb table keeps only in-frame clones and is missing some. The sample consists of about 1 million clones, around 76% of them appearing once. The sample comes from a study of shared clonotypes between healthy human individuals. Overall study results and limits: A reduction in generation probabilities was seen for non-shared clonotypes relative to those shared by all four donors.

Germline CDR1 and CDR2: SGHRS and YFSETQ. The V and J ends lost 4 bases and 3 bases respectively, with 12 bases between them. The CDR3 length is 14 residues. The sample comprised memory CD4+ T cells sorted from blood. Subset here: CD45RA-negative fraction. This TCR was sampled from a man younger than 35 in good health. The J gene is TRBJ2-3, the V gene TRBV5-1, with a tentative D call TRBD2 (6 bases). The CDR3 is CASSTGTWTDTQYF. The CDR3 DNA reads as TGCGCCAGCAGCACCGGGACTTGGACAGATACGCAGTATTTT.